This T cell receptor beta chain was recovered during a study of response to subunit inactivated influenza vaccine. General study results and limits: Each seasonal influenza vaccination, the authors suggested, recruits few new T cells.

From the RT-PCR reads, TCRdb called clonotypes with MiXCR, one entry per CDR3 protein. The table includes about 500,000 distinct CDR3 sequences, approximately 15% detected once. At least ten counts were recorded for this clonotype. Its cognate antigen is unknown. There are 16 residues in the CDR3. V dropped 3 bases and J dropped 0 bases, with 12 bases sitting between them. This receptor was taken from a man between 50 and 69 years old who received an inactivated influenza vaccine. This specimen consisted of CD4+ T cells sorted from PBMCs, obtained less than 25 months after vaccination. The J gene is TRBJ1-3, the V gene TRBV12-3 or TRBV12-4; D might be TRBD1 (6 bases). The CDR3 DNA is TGTGCCAGCAGTTTTCAGGGACAAAGCTCTGGAAACACCATATATTTT. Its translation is CASSFQGQSSGNTIYF.